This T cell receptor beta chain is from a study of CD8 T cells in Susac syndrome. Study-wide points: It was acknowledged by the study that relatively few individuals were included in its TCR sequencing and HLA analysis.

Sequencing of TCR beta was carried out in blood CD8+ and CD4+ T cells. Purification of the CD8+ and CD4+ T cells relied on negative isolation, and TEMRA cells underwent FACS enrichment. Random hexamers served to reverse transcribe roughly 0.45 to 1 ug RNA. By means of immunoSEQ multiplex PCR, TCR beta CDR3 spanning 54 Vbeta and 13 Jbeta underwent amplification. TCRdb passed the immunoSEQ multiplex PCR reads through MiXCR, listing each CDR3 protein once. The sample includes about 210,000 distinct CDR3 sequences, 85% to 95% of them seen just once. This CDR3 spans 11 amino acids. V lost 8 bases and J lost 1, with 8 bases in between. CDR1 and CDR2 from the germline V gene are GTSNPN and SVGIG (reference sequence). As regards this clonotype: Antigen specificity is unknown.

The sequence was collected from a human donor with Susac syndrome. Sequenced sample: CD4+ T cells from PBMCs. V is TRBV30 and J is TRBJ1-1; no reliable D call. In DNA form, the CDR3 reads TGTGCCGGCCTAAAGAACACTGAAGCTTTCTTT. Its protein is CAGLKNTEAFF.